The clone carrying this T cell receptor (beta chain) was detected a few times. Its antigen is not identified. The entry originates in a study of beta chain features in type 1 diabetes. Whole-study results and caveats: Any HLA effect on TCRB rearrangement was left unresolved by small sub-analyses.

Sequenced material consisted of expressed TCRB transcripts (all of the isolated RNA was reverse transcribed). Clones were read by immunoSEQ multiplex PCR, and TCRdb kept only the in-frame ones, dropping some. The data contain 150,000 to 190,000 clones, around 8% of them singletons. Around 120 mL of blood, on average, came from one heparinised draw per donor. Sorting with CD45RO/CCR7/CD25/CD127/CD95/CD27 yielded naive, central memory, regulatory and stem-like memory CD4+ cells. Between the trimmed V and J ends, which lost 5 bases and 0 bases, there was a span of 8 bases. Germline CDR1 is SNHLY and CDR2 is FYNNEI. This CDR3 contains 13 residues.

The material sequenced was central memory CD4+ T cells from blood. The V gene is TRBV2, the J gene TRBJ2-7; unclear D gene. The receptor's source is a man between 18 and 35 years old in good health. The CDR3 protein is CASSTVRSYEQYF. CDR3 bases: TGTGCCAGCAGTACAGTCCGCTCCTACGAGCAGTACTTC.